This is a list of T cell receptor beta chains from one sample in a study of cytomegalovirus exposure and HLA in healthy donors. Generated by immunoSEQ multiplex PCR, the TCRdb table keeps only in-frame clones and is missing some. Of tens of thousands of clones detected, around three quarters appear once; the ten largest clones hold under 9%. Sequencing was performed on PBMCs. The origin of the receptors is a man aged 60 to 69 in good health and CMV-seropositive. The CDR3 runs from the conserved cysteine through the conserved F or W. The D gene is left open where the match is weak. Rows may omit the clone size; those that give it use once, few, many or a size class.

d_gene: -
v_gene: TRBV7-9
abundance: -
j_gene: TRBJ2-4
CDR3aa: CASSLTKNIQYF
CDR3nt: TGTGCCAGCAGCTTAACTAAAAACATTCAGTACTTC

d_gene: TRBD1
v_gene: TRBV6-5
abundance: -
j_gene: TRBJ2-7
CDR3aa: CASRLRGQDYEQYF
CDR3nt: TGTGCCAGCAGGTTAAGGGGACAGGACTACGAGCAGTACTTC

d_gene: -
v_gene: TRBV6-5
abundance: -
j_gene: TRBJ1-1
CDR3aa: CASSYSAGSSWTEAFF
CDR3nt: TGTGCCAGCAGTTACTCCGCAGGGTCCTCGTGGACTGAAGCTTTCTTT

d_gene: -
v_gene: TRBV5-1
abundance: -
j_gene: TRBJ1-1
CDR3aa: CASSLEGRGAFF
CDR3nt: TGCGCCAGCAGCTTGGAAGGGAGAGGGGCTTTCTTT

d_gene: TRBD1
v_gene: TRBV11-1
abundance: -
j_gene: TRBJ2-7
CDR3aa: CASSLQGTEIYEQYF
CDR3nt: TGTGCCAGCAGCCTCCAGGGGACAGAGATCTACGAGCAGTACTTC

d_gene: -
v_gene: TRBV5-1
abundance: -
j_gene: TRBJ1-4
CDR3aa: CASSLDGRVFEKLFF
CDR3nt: TGCGCCAGCAGCTTGGACGGCAGGGTATTCGAAAAACTGTTTTTT

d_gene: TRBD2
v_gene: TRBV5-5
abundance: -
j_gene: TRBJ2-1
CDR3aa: CASSLEWASGSYEQFF
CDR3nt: TGTGCCAGCAGCCTAGAGTGGGCTAGCGGGAGCTATGAGCAGTTCTTC

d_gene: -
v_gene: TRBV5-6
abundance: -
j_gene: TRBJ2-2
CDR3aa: CASSLGDSGLYTGELFF
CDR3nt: TGTGCCAGCAGCTTGGGTGATAGCGGCCTTTACACCGGGGAGCTGTTTTTT

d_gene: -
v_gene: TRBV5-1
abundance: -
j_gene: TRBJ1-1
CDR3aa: CASSRNRDSRTEAFF
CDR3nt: TGCGCCAGCAGCCGAAACAGGGATTCGCGAACTGAAGCTTTCTTT

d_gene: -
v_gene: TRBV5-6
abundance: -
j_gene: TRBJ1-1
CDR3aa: CATQGGAMNTEAFF
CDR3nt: TGTGCGACCCAGGGAGGGGCAATGAACACTGAAGCTTTCTTT

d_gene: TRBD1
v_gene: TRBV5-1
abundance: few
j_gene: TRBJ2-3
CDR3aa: CASSTGQGRNVDTQYF
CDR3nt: TGCGCCAGCAGCACCGGACAGGGACGAAACGTAGATACGCAGTATTTT

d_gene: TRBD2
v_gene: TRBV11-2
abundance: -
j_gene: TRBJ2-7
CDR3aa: CASSFGTSGRLEYF
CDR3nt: TGTGCCAGCAGCTTTGGGACTAGCGGGAGATTGGAGTACTTC

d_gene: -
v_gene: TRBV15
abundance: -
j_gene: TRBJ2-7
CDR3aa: CATSSRGPSSYEQYF
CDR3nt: TGTGCCACCAGCAGCAGGGGACCCAGCTCCTACGAGCAGTACTTC

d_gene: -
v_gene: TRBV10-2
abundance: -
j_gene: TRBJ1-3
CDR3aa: CASRDDSYSGNTIYF
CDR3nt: TGCGCCAGCAGGGATGACAGTTACTCTGGAAACACCATATATTTT

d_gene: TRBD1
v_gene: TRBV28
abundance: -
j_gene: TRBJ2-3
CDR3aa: CASSSPGQVTDTQYF
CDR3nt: TGTGCCAGCAGTTCCCCGGGACAGGTCACAGATACGCAGTATTTT

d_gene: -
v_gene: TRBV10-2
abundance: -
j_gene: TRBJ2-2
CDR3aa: CASSEWDMTDTGELFF
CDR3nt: TGCGCCAGCAGTGAGTGGGACATGACTGACACCGGGGAGCTGTTTTTT

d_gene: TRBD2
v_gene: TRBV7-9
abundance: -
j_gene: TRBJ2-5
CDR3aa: CASGNLSGGETQYF
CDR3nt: TGTGCCAGCGGCAATCTCTCCGGGGGGGAGACCCAGTACTTC

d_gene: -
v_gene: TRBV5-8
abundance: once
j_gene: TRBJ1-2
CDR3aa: CASSLNRGWLPNYGYTF
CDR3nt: TGTGCCAGCAGCTTAAACCGGGGATGGCTTCCTAACTATGGCTACACCTTC

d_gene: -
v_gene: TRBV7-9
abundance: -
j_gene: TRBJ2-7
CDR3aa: CASSFRQDEQYF
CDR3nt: TGTGCCAGCAGCTTCCGACAGGACGAGCAGTACTTC

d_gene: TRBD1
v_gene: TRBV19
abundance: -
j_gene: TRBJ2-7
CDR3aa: CASSPTGVWEQYF
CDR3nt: TGTGCCAGTAGTCCGACAGGGGTGTGGGAGCAGTACTTC

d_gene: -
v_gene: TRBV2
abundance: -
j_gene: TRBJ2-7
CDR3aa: CASRDRRYEQYF
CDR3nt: TGTGCCAGCAGGGACAGACGCTACGAGCAGTACTTC

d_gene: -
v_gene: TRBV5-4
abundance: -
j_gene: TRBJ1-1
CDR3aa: CASSLGEGTEAFF
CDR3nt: TGTGCCAGCAGCCTGGGGGAGGGCACTGAAGCTTTCTTT

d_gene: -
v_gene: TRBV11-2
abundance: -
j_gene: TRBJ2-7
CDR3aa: CASSSTTIVAEQYF
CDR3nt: TGTGCCAGCAGCTCAACTACGATTGTGGCCGAGCAGTACTTC

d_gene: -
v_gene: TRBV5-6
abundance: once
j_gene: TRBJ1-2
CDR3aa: CASSLLGQTYGYTF
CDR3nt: TGTGCCAGCAGCTTGCTCGGACAGACCTATGGCTACACCTTC

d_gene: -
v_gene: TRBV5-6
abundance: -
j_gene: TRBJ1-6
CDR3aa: CASSFRIQSNSPLHF
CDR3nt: TGTGCCAGCAGCTTCAGGATCCAGAGCAATTCACCCCTCCACTTT

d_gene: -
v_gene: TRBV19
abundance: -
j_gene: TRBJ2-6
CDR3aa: CASSSRVSGANVLTF
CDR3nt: TGTGCCAGCTCCTCCCGTGTATCTGGGGCCAACGTCCTGACTTTC

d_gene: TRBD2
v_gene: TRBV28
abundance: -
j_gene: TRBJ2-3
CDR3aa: CASSLLSGRGGTDTQYF
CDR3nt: TGTGCCAGCAGTTTATTGTCCGGGAGGGGAGGAACAGATACGCAGTATTTT

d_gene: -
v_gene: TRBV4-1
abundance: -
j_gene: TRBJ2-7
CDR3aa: CASSGRDTYEQYF
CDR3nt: TGCGCCAGCAGCGGCCGGGACACCTACGAGCAGTACTTC

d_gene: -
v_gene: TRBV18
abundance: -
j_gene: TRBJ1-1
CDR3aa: CASSSRNTEAFF
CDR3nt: TGTGCCAGCTCATCCAGGAACACTGAAGCTTTCTTT

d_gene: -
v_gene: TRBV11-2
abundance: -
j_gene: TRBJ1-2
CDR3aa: CASSYSGSGSYGYTF
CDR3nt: TGTGCCAGCAGCTACTCGGGATCCGGGTCATATGGCTACACCTTC

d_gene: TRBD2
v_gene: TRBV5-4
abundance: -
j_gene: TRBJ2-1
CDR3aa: CASSLPASGTGNEQFF
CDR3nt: TGTGCCAGCAGCTTGCCCGCTAGCGGGACGGGGAATGAGCAGTTCTTC

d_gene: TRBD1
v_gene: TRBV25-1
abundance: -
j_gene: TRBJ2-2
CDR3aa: CASSRTGNTGELFF
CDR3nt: TGTGCCAGCAGTAGGACAGGGAACACCGGGGAGCTGTTTTTT

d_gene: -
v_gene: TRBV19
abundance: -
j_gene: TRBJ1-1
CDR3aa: CASSIVWSVNTEAFF
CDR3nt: TGTGCCAGTAGTATAGTGTGGTCGGTGAACACTGAAGCTTTCTTT

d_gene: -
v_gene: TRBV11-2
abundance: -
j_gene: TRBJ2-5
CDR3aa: CASSRSQETQYF
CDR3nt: TGTGCCAGCAGCAGGAGCCAGGAGACCCAGTACTTC

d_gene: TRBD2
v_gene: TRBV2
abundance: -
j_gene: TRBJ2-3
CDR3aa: CASSPPGLAGAVFEDTQYF
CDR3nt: TGTGCCAGCAGCCCCCCGGGACTAGCGGGGGCGGTCTTTGAAGATACGCAGTATTTT

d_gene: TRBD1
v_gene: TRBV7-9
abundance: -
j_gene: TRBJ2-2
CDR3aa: CASSLGFGQGRTGELFF
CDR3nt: TGTGCCAGCAGCTTAGGCTTCGGACAGGGGAGAACCGGGGAGCTGTTTTTT

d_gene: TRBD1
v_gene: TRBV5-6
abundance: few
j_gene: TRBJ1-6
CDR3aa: CASSFGQVENSPLHF
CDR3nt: TGTGCCAGCAGCTTTGGACAGGTGGAGAATTCACCCCTCCACTTT

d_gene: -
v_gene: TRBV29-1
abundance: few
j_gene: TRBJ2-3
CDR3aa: CSAPLTRRGTDTQYF
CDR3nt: TGCAGCGCTCCTTTAACGCGGAGAGGGACAGATACGCAGTATTTT

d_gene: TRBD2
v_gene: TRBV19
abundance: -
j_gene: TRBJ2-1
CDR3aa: CASSIDLSSGINNEQFF
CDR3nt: TGTGCCAGTAGTATAGATCTATCTAGCGGGATTAACAATGAGCAGTTCTTC

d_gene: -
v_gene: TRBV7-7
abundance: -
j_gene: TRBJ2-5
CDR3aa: CASSSHGQKETQYF
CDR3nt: TGTGCTAGCAGCTCACATGGACAAAAAGAGACCCAGTACTTC

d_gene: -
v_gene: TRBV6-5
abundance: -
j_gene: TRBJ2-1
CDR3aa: CASHRSRSGDEQFF
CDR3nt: TGTGCCAGCCATCGTTCCCGGAGTGGCGATGAGCAGTTCTTC

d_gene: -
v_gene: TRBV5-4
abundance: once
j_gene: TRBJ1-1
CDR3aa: CASSQPKDGDTEAFF
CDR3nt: TGTGCCAGCAGCCAACCAAAGGACGGGGACACTGAAGCTTTCTTT

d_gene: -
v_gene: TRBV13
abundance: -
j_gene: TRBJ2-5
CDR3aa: CASSLEGASDYQETQYF
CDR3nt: TGTGCCAGCAGCTTAGAGGGTGCCTCGGACTACCAAGAGACCCAGTACTTC

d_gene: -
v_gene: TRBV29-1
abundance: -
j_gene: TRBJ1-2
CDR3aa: CSVEEQNTLYGYTF
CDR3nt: TGCAGCGTTGAAGAACAGAACACCCTCTATGGCTACACCTTC

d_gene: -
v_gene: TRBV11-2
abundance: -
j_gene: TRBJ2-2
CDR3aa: CASSLATSLAPQGELFF
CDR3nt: TGTGCCAGCAGCTTAGCTACGAGTCTAGCTCCCCAAGGGGAGCTGTTTTTT

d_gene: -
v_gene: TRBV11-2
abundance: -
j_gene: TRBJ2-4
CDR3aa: CASSPILGDANIQYF
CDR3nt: TGTGCCAGCAGCCCCATTCTAGGGGATGCAAACATTCAGTACTTC

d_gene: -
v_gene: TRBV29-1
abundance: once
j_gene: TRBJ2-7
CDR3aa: CSVVQGTYEQYF
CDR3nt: TGCAGCGTTGTTCAGGGTACCTACGAGCAGTACTTC

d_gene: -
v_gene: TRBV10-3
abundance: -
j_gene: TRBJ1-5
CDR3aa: CAISDWGPGQPQHF
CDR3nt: TGTGCCATCAGTGATTGGGGGCCAGGTCAGCCCCAGCATTTT

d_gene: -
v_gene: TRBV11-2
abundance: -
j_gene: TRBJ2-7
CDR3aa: CASSFGLEGEQYF
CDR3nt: TGTGCCAGCAGCTTCGGGTTGGAGGGGGAGCAGTACTTC

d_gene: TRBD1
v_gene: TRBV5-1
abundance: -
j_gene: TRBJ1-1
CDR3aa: CASSFQGQARSPEAFF
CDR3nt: TGCGCCAGCAGCTTTCAAGGACAGGCCAGATCCCCTGAAGCTTTCTTT

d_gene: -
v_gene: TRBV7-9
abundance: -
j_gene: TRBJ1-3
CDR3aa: CASSTSYLRNTIYF
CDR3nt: TGTGCCAGCAGCACTAGTTATCTGAGAAACACCATATATTTT

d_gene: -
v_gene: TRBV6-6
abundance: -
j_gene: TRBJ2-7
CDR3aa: CASSYSELYEQYF
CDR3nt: TGTGCCAGCAGTTATTCCGAACTTTACGAGCAGTACTTC

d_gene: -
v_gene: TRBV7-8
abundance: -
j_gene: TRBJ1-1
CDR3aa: CASSFWSGMNAEAFF
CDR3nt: TGTGCCAGCAGCTTTTGGTCGGGGATGAACGCTGAAGCTTTCTTT

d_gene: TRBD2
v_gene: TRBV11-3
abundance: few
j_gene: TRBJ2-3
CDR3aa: CASSLGKRGTSGHTDTQYF
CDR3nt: TGTGCCAGCAGCTTAGGGAAACGTGGGACTAGCGGACACACAGATACGCAGTATTTT

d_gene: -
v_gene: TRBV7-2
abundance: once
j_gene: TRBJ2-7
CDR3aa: CASSLSGHLYEQYF
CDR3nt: TGTGCCAGCAGCTTATCAGGACACCTCTACGAGCAGTACTTC

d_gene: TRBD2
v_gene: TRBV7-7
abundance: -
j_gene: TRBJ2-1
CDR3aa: CASSPSGSSYNEQFF
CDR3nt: TGTGCTAGCAGCCCCAGCGGGAGTTCGTACAATGAGCAGTTCTTC

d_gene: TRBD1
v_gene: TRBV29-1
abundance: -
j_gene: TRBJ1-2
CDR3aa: CSVPGGGRQGAPLYGYTF
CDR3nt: TGCAGCGTACCCGGTGGAGGTCGACAGGGGGCCCCTCTCTATGGCTACACCTTC